The 8 T cell receptor beta chains given below trace back to one sample, sequenced in a study of early T cells in non-severe SARS-CoV-2 infection. TCRdb fed the 5' RACE reads into MiXCR, producing one record per CDR3 protein. Of under 65,000 distinct CDR3 sequences detected, about 12% appear once; the ten largest clones hold around 1.4%. Sequenced sample: whole blood. The receptors were sampled from an adult who was a healthcare worker with PCR-confirmed SARS-CoV-2 infection or an uninfected control (not recorded which).

The chain combines TRBV27 with TRBJ2-1, with D perhaps matching TRBD2 (6 bases). The CDR3 is 14 residues long. Between the trimmed V and J ends, which lost 7 bases and 5 bases, there was a span of 15 bases. Germline CDR1 is MNHEY and CDR2 is SMNVEV (reference sequence). The CDR3 is CASKGVRTNNEQFF. CDR3 DNA: TGTGCCAGCAAGGGAGTCCGGACTAACAATGAGCAGTTCTTC.

This clonotype was picked up many times. The chain recombines TRBV15 with TRBJ1-6; 10 nucleotides match TRBD1. V shed 3 bases and J 14 bases; nucleotides not matched to a gene: 7. Germline CDR1 reads LNHNV; CDR2 reads YYDKDF (reference sequence). This CDR3 region has 14 residues. The CDR3 loop reads CATSSPGTGVTLHF. In DNA, the CDR3 is TGTGCCACCAGCAGTCCCGGGACAGGGGTTACCCTCCACTTT.

This clonotype was found many times. The chain carries TRBV7-9 and TRBJ1-1; maybe TRBD1 (6 bases). The V gene's germline CDR1 is SEHNR and CDR2 FQNEAQ (reference sequence). V shed 3 bases and J shed 6 bases, with 14 bases lying between them. This CDR3 has 14 amino acids. CDR3 in amino acids: CASSFGGRVAEAFF. The CDR3 coding sequence is TGTGCCAGCAGCTTCGGGGGCCGCGTGGCTGAAGCTTTCTTT.

The chain couples TRBV9 to TRBJ2-7; TRBD2 aligns across 8 bases. This CDR3 is built from 14 residues. Germline V gene data show CDR1 as SGDLS and CDR2 as YYNGEE. With V trimmed by 3 bases and J by 5 bases, 7 bases remained unmatched. DNA of the CDR3: TGTGCCAGCAGCGCGGGACTAGGTAACCACGAGCAGTACTTC. It translates to CASSAGLGNHEQYF.

This clonotype was counted ten times or more. The CDR3 nucleotides read TGCAGTGCCCCCCCTAGGAGAAACACTGAAGCTTTCTTT. It encodes CSAPPRRNTEAFF. The rearrangement uses TRBV20-1 and TRBJ1-1; no reliable D call. Trimming stripped 6 bases from V and 2 bases from J, with 13 bases between. Germline V gene sequence: CDR1 DFQATT, CDR2 SNEGSKA (reference sequence). The CDR3 contains 13 residues.

This clonotype was observed a few times. The V gene is TRBV10-3, the J gene TRBJ2-3, with TRBD2 identical over 7 bases. CDR3 size: 15 residues. V was pared by 0 bases and J by 8 bases, with 8 bases of the junction left unmatched. Germline-derived CDR1 and CDR2 are ENHRY and SYGVKD. The CDR3 sequence is CAISESGGSVRTQYF. The CDR3 DNA reads as TGTGCCATCAGTGAGTCGGGGGGGTCGGTTCGTACGCAGTATTTT.

This clonotype was counted at least ten times. The V call is TRBV20-1, the J call TRBJ2-5; 12 bases agree with TRBD2. Unmatched junction bases numbered 11, after V lost 6 bases and J lost 3 bases. The CDR3 totals 16 residues. Looked up from germline, CDR1 is DFQATT and CDR2 is SNEGSKA (reference sequence). CDR3 in amino acids: CSANEWSSGGEETQYF. The CDR3, as DNA: TGCAGTGCGAACGAGTGGTCTAGCGGGGGGGAAGAGACCCAGTACTTC.

This clonotype was counted many times. The junction differs from germline at one of its ends, possibly a read error. The V and J genes are TRBV20-1 and TRBJ2-3; TRBD1 matches 8 bases. There are 14 residues in the CDR3. Germline V CDR1 and CDR2: DFQATT, SNEGSKA (reference sequence). The CDR3 sequence is CSARGTGFTDTQYF. Here the CDR3 DNA reads TGCAGTGCGAGAGGGACAGGATTCACAGATACGCAGTATTTT.